This entry lists 30 T cell receptor beta chains sequenced from one sample in a study of cytotoxic CD8 clonotypes in ibrutinib-treated CLL. Repertoires were generated with immunoSEQ multiplex PCR, while TCRdb's copy carries only in-frame clones and drops some. This sample has some 15,000 clones, with approximately 58% found just once. The source material was PBMCs, sampled before ibrutinib treatment. The source is a human donor with chronic lymphocytic leukemia.

This clone was observed once. This chain links TRBV5-1 with TRBJ1-2; maybe TRBD1 (6 bases). Trimming pared 0 bases from V and 4 bases from J, leaving 19 bases between. Germline V gives CDR1 SGHRS, CDR2 YFSETQ. This CDR3 has 17 amino acids. The CDR3 is CASSLAVIGGGVYGYTF. CDR3 bases: TGCGCCAGCAGCTTGGCGGTCATCGGTGGGGGCGTCTATGGCTACACCTTC.

This clone was seen a few times. The chain links TRBV7-2 to TRBJ1-2; 8 nucleotides agree with TRBD1. V was clipped by 1 base and J by 13 bases; unmatched bases: 8. CDR3 length: 13 amino acids. CDR1 is SGHTA, CDR2 FQGNSA, per germline. CDR3 residues: CASSLGPRTGCTF. The CDR3 DNA is TGTGCCAGCAGCTTAGGTCCGAGGACAGGGTGCACCTTC.

This clone was seen once. The J gene is TRBJ2-5, the V gene TRBV28, with 9 bases aligning to TRBD1. The CDR3 loop spans 15 amino acids. V gave up 5 bases and J gave up 5 bases; unmatched junction bases: 9. Germline CDR1 is MDHEN and CDR2 is SYDVKM. The CDR3 loop reads CASSLSGQGDETQYF. CDR3 DNA sequence: TGTGCCAGCAGTCTCTCGGGACAGGGAGACGAGACCCAGTACTTC.

This chain links TRBV1 with TRBJ2-3; TRBD2 reflects the table's D call only, with no check against the DNA. TRBV1 has pseudogene status. This CDR3 contains 19 residues. The CDR3 spells CTSSQVSLAGGRVTDTQYF. CDR3 in DNA: TGCACCAGCAGCCAAGTATCGCTAGCGGGGGGGCGGGTCACAGATACGCAGTATTTT.

This clone has just one count. The J gene is TRBJ2-3, the V gene TRBV6-1; 7 bases align to TRBD2. This CDR3 spans 13 amino acids. Losses at the gene ends were 11 bases for V and 3 bases for J; bases not matched to a gene: 8. CDR1 is MNHNS and CDR2 is SASEGT in the germline V gene. DNA for the CDR3: TGTGCCGGCCTGGGAGGGGTGACAGATACGCAGTATTTT. Encoded protein: CAGLGGVTDTQYF.

The rearrangement joins TRBV18 to TRBJ1-4; the D gene is possibly TRBD1 (5 bases). Germline values: CDR1 KGHSH, CDR2 LQKENI. The CDR3 is 15 residues long. V gave up 0 bases and J gave up 6 bases, with 11 bases separating them. CDR3 region: CASSPPRGNHEKLFF. Here the CDR3 DNA reads TGTGCCAGCTCACCACCGAGGGGTAATCATGAAAAACTGTTTTTT.

This sequence joins TRBV28 and TRBJ1-1; TRBD1 matches at 11 bases. J gave up 0 bases and V 6 bases, and 6 bases lay outside the gene matches. The CDR3 contains 16 residues. Germline V gene data show CDR1 as MDHEN and CDR2 as SYDVKM. CDR3 in amino acids: CASRSGTGGMNTEAFF. Here the CDR3 DNA reads TGTGCCAGCAGATCCGGGACAGGGGGTATGAACACTGAAGCTTTCTTT.

Only a few counts were recorded for this clone. This chain connects TRBV10-2 to TRBJ2-5; 11 nucleotides agree with TRBD1. The CDR3 consists of 14 residues. Germline V gene lookup returns CDR1 WSHSY and CDR2 SAAADI. J gave up 4 bases and V 8 bases, and 6 bases lay outside the gene matches. The CDR3 sequence is CASGAGTGGETQYF. The CDR3 DNA is TGCGCCAGCGGGGCCGGGACAGGGGGAGAGACCCAGTACTTC.

V and J are TRBV27 and TRBJ2-7, with D possibly matching TRBD2 (7 bases). Per the germline V gene, CDR1 is MNHEY and CDR2 is SMNVEV (reference sequence). V was clipped by 3 bases and J by 4 bases, with 13 bases between them. The length of the CDR3 is 14 residues. Here the CDR3 reads CASSFGGGGYEQYF. The CDR3 DNA sequence: TGTGCCAGCAGTTTCGGCGGGGGCGGTTACGAGCAGTACTTC.

The V call is TRBV7-9, the J call TRBJ2-7; D is possibly TRBD1 (6 bases). The germline CDR1 and CDR2 sequences are SEHNR and FQNEAQ (reference sequence). V lost 5 bases to trimming and J lost 4 bases, with 18 bases between them. The CDR3 extends over 15 amino acids. CDR3 coding DNA: TGTGCCAGCAGCGACGGCAGGGGTTTTAAATACGAGCAGTACGTC. Its translation is CASSDGRGFKYEQYV.

The V and J genes are TRBV6-6 and TRBJ2-1; 8 positions match TRBD1. CDR3 length: 11 amino acids. Trimming removed 5 bases from V and 9 bases from J; junction bases left unmatched: 0. Germline loops: CDR1 MNHNY, CDR2 SVGAGI (reference sequence). DNA for the CDR3: TGTGCCAGCAGTACAGGGGGTGAGCAGTTCTTC. It yields the protein CASSTGGEQFF.

The J gene is TRBJ1-1, the V gene TRBV5-6; 7 positions match TRBD1. The CDR3 length is 14 residues. The V segment lost 4 bases and the J segment 1 base; nucleotides outside the gene matches: 4. Germline CDR1 and CDR2: SGHDT and YYEEEE. CDR3 protein: CASSLGQANTEAFF. DNA of the CDR3: TGTGCCAGCAGCCTCGGACAGGCGAACACTGAAGCTTTCTTT.

The rearrangement joins TRBV7-2 to TRBJ2-5; weak D call: TRBD2 (6 bases). The CDR3 covers 15 residues. V was trimmed by 5 bases and J by 0 bases, leaving 13 bases between them. Germline CDR1 is SGHTA and CDR2 is FQGNSA. This CDR3 is CASSNSGRYQETQYF. In nucleotides, the CDR3 is TGTGCCAGCAGCAACAGTGGGAGGTACCAAGAGACCCAGTACTTC.

CDR3 amino acids: CAISLGNSYNEQFF. The CDR3 DNA is TGTGCCATCAGCTTGGGGAACTCCTACAATGAGCAGTTCTTC. The V and J genes are TRBV10-3 and TRBJ2-1; D uncertain. Between the trimmed V and J ends, which lost 6 bases and 0 bases, there was a span of 9 bases. The CDR3 is 14 residues long. Per germline, CDR1 ENHRY and CDR2 SYGVKD.

V usage is TRBV19 and J usage is TRBJ2-1; perhaps TRBD2 as D (6 bases). Trimming shortened V by 7 bases and J by 4 bases, and 17 bases separated the two germline ends. CDR1 is LNHDA and CDR2 is SQIVND in the germline V gene (reference sequence). The CDR3 is 15 amino acids. The CDR3 DNA is TGTGCCAGTACCGCGGGACCCCTACCGTACAATGAGCAGTTCTTC. It translates to CASTAGPLPYNEQFF.

The chain couples TRBV28 to TRBJ2-7; possible D gene TRBD1, 5 bases. The CDR3 has 13 residues. Germline V gene sequence: CDR1 MDHEN, CDR2 SYDVKM. The V end lost 3 bases, the J end lost 0 bases, and 6 bases lay between the germline ends. CDR3 nucleotides: TGTGCCAGCAGTTTCAGGGTCTCCTACGAGCAGTACTTC. Amino acids: CASSFRVSYEQYF.

This clone was recorded only once. The gene calls are TRBV7-2 and TRBJ2-5; 8 bases match TRBD2. The V segment lost 5 bases and the J segment 5 bases; nucleotides outside the gene matches: 7. The germline V gene encodes CDR1 SGHTA and CDR2 FQGNSA. The CDR3 consists of 14 residues. CDR3 sequence (DNA): TGTGCCAGCAGCCCCGGACTAGCCCGCGAGACCCAGTACTTC. It is translated as CASSPGLARETQYF.

This clone has only a few counts. DNA of the CDR3: TGTGCCAGTAGTCCCCACGGGGCCCGGACGTTCGAGCAGTACTTC. The encoded protein is CASSPHGARTFEQYF. J is TRBJ2-7 and V is TRBV19, with D perhaps being TRBD1 or TRBD2 (5 bases each). Trimming left V 5 bases short and J 6 bases short, with 20 bases between. Germline V gene sequence: CDR1 LNHDA, CDR2 SQIVND (reference sequence). This CDR3 has 15 residues. Full variable domain (missing parts from reference TRBV19 and TRBJ2-7): DGGITQSPKYLFRKEGQNVTLSCEQNLNHDAMYWYRQDPGQGLRLIYYSQIVNDFQKGDIAEGYSVSREKKESFPLTVTSAQKNPTAFYLCASSPHGARTFEQYFGPGTRLTVT.

This clone was counted only a few times. The chain uses TRBV18 and TRBJ1-2, with a possible D match to TRBD1 (6 bases). The CDR3 extends over 15 amino acids. The ends were cut back, 2 bases at V and 8 bases at J, with 18 bases in the middle. CDR1 is KGHSH and CDR2 is LQKENI in the germline V gene. CDR3 amino acids: CASSPGVGGRRGYTF. CDR3 nucleotide sequence: TGTGCCAGCTCACCAGGCGTTGGGGGGCGCAGAGGCTACACCTTC.

Here the CDR3 DNA reads TGTGCCAGCAGCTCAAGGGGGGGCAAAGTTAATCAGCCCCAGCATTTT. Translating it yields CASSSRGGKVNQPQHF. This rearrangement joins TRBV5-4 to TRBJ1-5, with D possibly TRBD1 on 6 matching bases. Germline V lookup: CDR1 SGHNT, CDR2 YYREEE (reference sequence). CDR3 length: 16 amino acids. With 3 bases removed from V and 4 bases from J, the gap between germline ends came to 17 bases.

The table lists this clone with a count of one. The J gene is TRBJ1-5, the V gene TRBV2; weak D call: TRBD1 (6 bases). The CDR3 sequence is 15 residues long. In germline, CDR1 is SNHLY, CDR2 FYNNEI. Trimming removed 5 bases from V and 0 bases from J, with 11 bases in between. This CDR3 reads CASSPDSYSNQPQHF. The CDR3 DNA follows: TGTGCCAGCAGTCCGGACAGTTATAGCAATCAGCCCCAGCATTTT.

The rearrangement uses TRBV2 and TRBJ2-7, with 8 bases fitting TRBD2. With V trimmed by 4 bases and J by 6 bases, 5 bases remained unmatched. Germline loops: CDR1 SNHLY, CDR2 FYNNEI. This CDR3 is built from 13 residues. CDR3 coding DNA: TGTGCCAGCAGTGCCCGGGAGGGGGTCGAGCAGTACTTC. Translating gives CASSAREGVEQYF.

This clone was seen a handful of times. This chain links TRBV19 with TRBJ1-1; 8 nucleotides agree with TRBD1. Losses at the gene ends were 6 bases for V and 4 bases for J; bases not matched to a gene: 4. Germline V gene data show CDR1 as LNHDA and CDR2 as SQIVND (reference sequence). The CDR3 extends over 13 amino acids. In DNA form, the CDR3 reads TGTGCCAGTAGGGTGACAGGGGCCACTGAAGCTTTCTTT. Translation: CASRVTGATEAFF.

This sequence joins TRBV7-9 and TRBJ1-5; 7 nucleotides agree with TRBD1. This CDR3 spans 16 amino acids. The germline gives CDR1 SEHNR, CDR2 FQNEAQ (reference sequence). V gave up 1 base and J gave up 5 bases; unmatched junction bases: 8. CDR3 sequence: CASSLGRDSSDQPQHF. CDR3 bases: TGTGCCAGCAGCTTAGGCCGGGACAGTTCCGATCAGCCCCAGCATTTT.

Within the sample, this clone is medium-sized (0.01 to 0.1%). The rearrangement joins TRBV28 to TRBJ2-7, with unresolved D. CDR3 length: 14 residues. CDR1 is MDHEN, CDR2 SYDVKM, per germline. Trimming removed 4 bases from V and 4 bases from J, with 14 bases in between. CDR3 region: CASSSITTEYEQYF. CDR3 in DNA: TGTGCCAGCAGTTCGATCACGACCGAATACGAGCAGTACTTC.

J is TRBJ2-2 and V is TRBV7-9, with 7 bases aligning to TRBD1. In germline, CDR1 is SEHNR, CDR2 FQNEAQ (reference sequence). J gave up 1 base and V 4 bases, and 0 bases lay outside the gene matches. The CDR3 has 14 residues. This chain's CDR3 is CASSWDRNTGELFF. CDR3 nucleotide sequence: TGTGCCAGCAGCTGGGACAGGAACACCGGGGAGCTGTTTTTT.

The CDR3 loop reads CAWTRGTLWDTQYF. The CDR3 nucleotides are TGTGCCTGGACGAGAGGTACCTTATGGGATACGCAGTATTTT. The chain uses TRBV30 and TRBJ2-3, with D hard to call. Trimming removed 4 bases from V and 6 bases from J, with 17 bases in between. Per the germline V gene, CDR1 is GTSNPN and CDR2 is SVGIG (reference sequence). This CDR3 is built from 14 residues.

The chain combines TRBV7-9 with TRBJ1-6; 11 bases are a match to TRBD1. Trimming at V came to 1 base and at J to 8 bases, leaving 4 bases not matched to a gene. CDR1 SEHNR and CDR2 FQNEAQ come from the germline V gene (reference sequence). The CDR3 has 16 amino acids. The CDR3 bases are TGTGCCAGCAGCTTAGGGACAGGGGGCATCGATTCACCCCTCCACTTT. Translating gives CASSLGTGGIDSPLHF.

This clone was picked up a small number of times. This chain connects TRBV2 to TRBJ1-1; unclear D gene. The V gene lost 2 bases and the J gene lost 6 bases, with 16 bases spanning the gap. This CDR3 comprises 15 residues. Germline-derived CDR1 and CDR2 are SNHLY and FYNNEI. CDR3 region: CASSESRPIIPEAFF. The CDR3 DNA is TGTGCCAGCAGTGAAAGTCGGCCGATTATTCCTGAAGCTTTCTTT.

The chain couples TRBV27 to TRBJ2-6, with D unresolved. Trimming removed 6 bases from V and 0 bases from J, with 3 bases in between. The CDR3 length is 13 residues. Germline V lookup: CDR1 MNHEY, CDR2 SMNVEV (reference sequence). For the CDR3, the DNA is TGTGCCAGCAGGCTCTCTGGGGCCAACGTCCTGACTTTC. It specifies CASRLSGANVLTF.